The 15 T cell receptor beta chains reported below all come from one sample, sequenced in a study of stem cell transplantation in POMP-related autoinflammatory disease. Sequenced by immunoSEQ multiplex PCR; TCRdb stores in-frame clones only, minus some. The profile shows 2,000 to 2,500 clones, 86% of them singletons. Sample: Tregs from PBMCs, taken before stem cell transplantation. The source is a human donor with POMP-related autoinflammation and immune dysregulation (PRAID).

This clone appeared once. This chain uses TRBV18 with TRBJ1-3; the D is unclear. The V gene lost 6 bases and the J gene lost 0 bases, with 12 bases spanning the gap. The length of the CDR3 is 15 residues. The V gene's germline CDR1 is KGHSH and CDR2 LQKENI. CDR3 amino acids: CASSLTSPSGNTIYF. The CDR3, as DNA: TGTGCCAGCTCCCTGACATCTCCCTCTGGAAACACCATATATTTT. The complete variable domain, with remaining parts taken from reference TRBV18 and TRBJ1-3, reads NAGVMQNPRHLVRRRGQEARLRCSPMKGHSHVYWYRQLPEEGLKFMVYLQKENIIDESGMPKERFSAEFPKEGPSILRIQQVVRGDSAAYFCASSLTSPSGNTIYFGEGSWLTVV.

The chain couples TRBV5-1 to TRBJ2-7; D remains ambiguous. Germline CDR1 SGHRS, CDR2 YFSETQ. Deletions cut 3 bases from V and 0 bases from J, with 10 bases between. The CDR3 consists of 14 residues. CDR3 in amino acids: CASSYRAPSYEQYF. The CDR3 DNA reads TGCGCCAGCAGCTATCGGGCTCCCTCCTACGAGCAGTACTTC. The complete variable domain, with remaining parts taken from reference TRBV5-1 and TRBJ2-7, reads KAGVTQTPRYLIKTRGQQVTLSCSPISGHRSVSWYQQTPGQGLQFLFEYFSETQRNKGNFPGRFSGRQFSNSRSEMNVSTLELGDSALYLCASSYRAPSYEQYFGPGTRLTVT.

This clone was seen a handful of times. The V call is TRBV5-1, the J call TRBJ1-5, with D uncertain. Trimming cost V 4 bases and J 7 bases, with 21 bases left between them. In germline, CDR1 is SGHRS, CDR2 YFSETQ. The CDR3 runs 16 residues. The CDR3 coding sequence is TGCGCCAGCAGCCTAACCCGACATGACCCGCGGCAGCCCCAGCATTTT. Translating it yields CASSLTRHDPRQPQHF.

This chain uses TRBV7-2 with TRBJ2-3; no definite D call. Germline values: CDR1 SGHTA, CDR2 FQGNSA. The length of the CDR3 is 14 residues. V lost 6 bases and J lost 5, with 15 bases in between. The CDR3 DNA reads TGTGCCAGCAGGAATCCTAGAAGAGGAGATACGCAGTATTTT. It specifies CASRNPRRGDTQYF. The full variable domain, its missing parts supplied by reference TRBV7-2 and TRBJ2-3, is GAGVSQSPSNKVTEKGKDVELRCDPISGHTALYWYRQSLGQGLEFLIYFQGNSAPDKSGLPSDRFSAERTGGSVSTLTIQRTQQEDSAVYLCASRNPRRGDTQYFGPGTRLTVL.

The V call is TRBV7-9, the J call TRBJ1-4; D remains ambiguous. The CDR3 is 14 residues long. Per germline, CDR1 SEHNR and CDR2 FQNEAQ (reference sequence). V lost 1 base to trimming and J lost 8 bases, with 11 bases between them. The CDR3 is CASSLGHDREKLFF. The CDR3 DNA follows: TGTGCCAGCAGCTTAGGGCATGACCGCGAAAAACTGTTTTTT.

The chain uses TRBV6-5 and TRBJ2-7, with TRBD2 matching over 8 bases. J lost 2 bases, V lost 0 bases, and 3 bases had no gene match. This CDR3 comprises 15 residues. Germline lookup yields CDR1 MNHEY and CDR2 SVGAGI. The CDR3 is CASSYSRTSPYEQYF. The DNA for the CDR3 is TGTGCCAGCAGTTACTCCCGGACTAGCCCCTACGAGCAGTACTTC.

V usage is TRBV7-4 and J usage is TRBJ1-5; TRBD1 matches 11 bases. V trimming: 3 bases; J trimming: 5 bases; junction bases outside the gene matches: 0. The CDR3 runs to 14 residues. The germline CDR1 and CDR2 sequences are SGHVT and SQSDAQ. CDR3 in DNA: TGTGCCAGCAGCTTGGACAGGGGGCATCAGCCCCAGCATTTT. It encodes CASSLDRGHQPQHF. Looking up the rest from reference TRBV7-4 and TRBJ1-5 gives the full variable domain: GAGVSQSPRYKVAKRGRDVALRCDSISGHVTLYWYRQTLGQGSEVLTYSQSDAQRDKSGRPSGRFSAERPERSVSTLKIQRTEQGDSAVYLCASSLDRGHQPQHFGDGTRLSIL.

The rearrangement joins TRBV5-6 to TRBJ2-7; 7 bases align to TRBD1. Germline V gene lookup returns CDR1 SGHDT and CDR2 YYEEEE. This CDR3 contains 18 residues. Trimming at V came to 3 bases and at J to 2 bases, leaving 17 bases not matched to a gene. DNA of the CDR3: TGTGCCAGCAGCTCGGGTCGTTGGGGTTATACAGGGGCCTACGAGCAGTACTTC. Protein product: CASSSGRWGYTGAYEQYF.

This clone appeared a single time. This chain joins TRBV29-1 and TRBJ2-3; 8 bases are shared with TRBD2. The CDR3 sequence is 13 residues long. Looked up from germline, CDR1 is SQVTM and CDR2 is ANQGSEA. J lost 4 bases, V lost 4 bases, and 4 bases had no gene match. This chain's CDR3 is CSVGASGPDTQYF. In DNA, the CDR3 is TGCAGCGTTGGGGCTAGCGGGCCAGATACGCAGTATTTT.

There are a few counts of this clone. V is TRBV2 and J is TRBJ1-2; TRBD1 matches at 7 bases. This CDR3 has 13 residues. The germline gives CDR1 SNHLY, CDR2 FYNNEI. After removal of 5 bases from V and 6 bases from J, the junction contained 6 bases not matched to a gene. The CDR3 reads CASSQGGTNGYTF. CDR3 nucleotide sequence: TGTGCCAGCAGTCAGGGGGGGACGAATGGCTACACCTTC.

The rearrangement joins TRBV11-2 to TRBJ1-4; 7 nucleotides line up with TRBD1. Germline V CDR1 and CDR2: SGHAT, FQNNGV. The trim removed 2 bases at V and 5 bases at J, leaving 5 bases unmatched. This CDR3 is built from 15 residues. The CDR3 loop reads CASSLTGTVNEKLFF. The CDR3 nucleotides read TGTGCCAGCAGCTTAACCGGGACAGTAAATGAAAAACTGTTTTTT. Together with reference TRBV11-2 and TRBJ1-4, the CDR3 gives the full variable domain: EAGVAQSPRYKIIEKRQSVAFWCNPISGHATLYWYQQILGQGPKLLIQFQNNGVVDDSQLPKDRFSAERLKGVDSTLKIQPAKLEDSAVYLCASSLTGTVNEKLFFGSGTQLSVL.

This rearrangement joins TRBV6-1 to TRBJ2-7; D is perhaps TRBD1 (6 bases). The CDR3 runs 12 residues. V lost 3 bases to trimming and J lost 5 bases, with 8 bases between them. Germline CDR1 reads MNHNS; CDR2 reads SASEGT. The CDR3 spells CASSDWGHEQYF. The CDR3 region has the DNA TGTGCCAGCAGTGACTGGGGGCACGAGCAGTACTTC.

This clone has a single count. This rearrangement joins TRBV11-2 to TRBJ2-2, with 9 bases identical to TRBD1. CDR1 is SGHAT, CDR2 FQNNGV, per germline. The CDR3 is made up of 16 amino acids. Germline trimming cut 4 bases from V and 0 bases from J; bases unmatched to any gene: 3. CDR3 sequence: CASSSRTGANTGELFF. CDR3 in DNA: TGTGCCAGCAGCTCCAGGACAGGGGCGAACACCGGGGAGCTGTTTTTT. Supplemented by reference TRBV11-2 and TRBJ2-2, the full variable domain reads EAGVAQSPRYKIIEKRQSVAFWCNPISGHATLYWYQQILGQGPKLLIQFQNNGVVDDSQLPKDRFSAERLKGVDSTLKIQPAKLEDSAVYLCASSSRTGANTGELFFGEGSRLTVL.

This clone was counted a single time. The chain has TRBV2 and TRBJ2-3; 8 bases are shared with TRBD1. This CDR3 has 13 amino acids. After removal of 3 bases from V and 5 bases from J, the junction contained 1 base not matched to a gene. Germline V gene data show CDR1 as SNHLY and CDR2 as FYNNEI. The CDR3 bases are TGTGCCAGCAGTGAGGACAGGGAAGATACGCAGTATTTT. Amino acids: CASSEDREDTQYF.

J is TRBJ2-5 and V is TRBV5-1; D gene ambiguous. CDR3 length: 13 residues. Trimming removed 0 bases at V and 2 bases at J, with 5 bases between. From germline, CDR1 is SGHRS and CDR2 YFSETQ. The CDR3: CASSLAQQETQYF. In DNA, the CDR3 is TGCGCCAGCAGCTTGGCACAGCAAGAGACCCAGTACTTC.